Listed below are T cell receptor beta chains from one sample, sequenced in a study of CD8 T cells in Susac syndrome. TCRdb independently ran MiXCR on the immunoSEQ multiplex PCR reads; one entry per CDR3 protein. In the table there are over 350,000 distinct CDR3 sequences, more than 70% of which are singletons. Sequencing was done on a sample of CD8+ T cells from PBMCs. These receptors were taken from a human donor with multiple sclerosis. Both conserved end residues are part of each CDR3. The D gene is left open where the match is weak. Clone size is given for some rows only: seen once, a few or many times, or a class if the clone is expanded.

>.|TRBJ2-3|.|TRBV3-1
CASSQDGRGLSTDTQYF
TGTGCCAGCAGCCAAGACGGAAGAGGGCTTAGCACAGATACGCAGTATTTT
>.|TRBJ2-1|.|TRBV20-1
CSARDLRSGRYNEQFF
TGCAGTGCTAGAGATCTGAGGAGCGGGCGCTACAATGAGCAGTTCTTC
>.|TRBJ1-1|TRBD1|TRBV12-3/TRBV12-4
CASSQETGGTEAFF
TGTGCCAGCAGTCAGGAGACAGGGGGCACTGAAGCTTTCTTT
>.|TRBJ2-7|.|TRBV29-1
CSAVGTGSYEQYF
TGCAGCGCTGTCGGCACAGGCTCATACGAGCAGTACTTC
>once|TRBJ2-7|.|TRBV23-1
CAEGGAGEQYF
TGCGCCGAGGGGGGCGCAGGTGAGCAGTACTTC
>.|TRBJ1-1|TRBD1|TRBV10-3
CAIRGQGDVTEAFF
TGTGCCATCAGGGGACAGGGAGATGTCACTGAAGCTTTCTTT
>.|TRBJ2-2|TRBD1|TRBV28
CASSIQGASGELFF
TGTGCCAGCAGTATCCAGGGGGCGTCCGGGGAGCTGTTTTTT
>once|TRBJ2-7|.|TRBV20-1
CSARKGGDSSYEQYF
TGCAGTGCTAGAAAGGGGGGCGATTCCTCCTACGAGCAGTACTTC
>.|TRBJ2-2|.|TRBV7-9
CATYTTGELFF
TGTGCCACCTATACCACCGGGGAGCTGTTTTTT
>.|TRBJ2-5|.|TRBV5-1
CASSLWGPEGETQYF
TGCGCCAGCAGCTTGTGGGGACCGGAGGGAGAGACCCAGTACTTC
>.|TRBJ2-7|.|TRBV28
CASTLVGSDEQYF
TGTGCCAGCACCTTGGTAGGGTCGGACGAGCAGTACTTC
>.|TRBJ2-3|.|TRBV4-1
CASSTIGDYTDTQYF
TGCGCCAGCAGCACTATAGGAGATTACACAGATACGCAGTATTTT
>.|TRBJ2-2|TRBD1|TRBV11-2
CASSLDDYWTGKNTGELFF
TGTGCCAGCAGCTTAGATGATTATTGGACAGGAAAAAACACCGGGGAGCTGTTTTTT
>.|TRBJ2-1|.|TRBV11-1
CASTPGFQPQGEQFF
TGTGCCAGCACCCCGGGATTTCAACCCCAGGGTGAGCAGTTCTTC
>.|TRBJ1-4|.|TRBV20-1
CSAPVVGPGEKLFF
TGCAGTGCTCCGGTAGTTGGACCGGGGGAAAAACTGTTTTTT
>once|TRBJ2-7|.|TRBV20-1
CSARAPPERSYEQYF
TGCAGTGCTAGAGCCCCCCCGGAGCGCTCCTACGAGCAGTACTTC
>few|TRBJ2-3|.|TRBV24-1
CATSVRLDTQYF
TGTGCCACCAGTGTCAGATTAGATACGCAGTATTTT
>.|TRBJ1-1|.|TRBV7-9
CASSLHQNTEAFF
TGTGCCAGCAGCTTACATCAGAACACTGAAGCTTTCTTT
>.|TRBJ2-1|TRBD1|TRBV5-5
CASSLGRDSTSDEQFF
TGTGCCAGCAGCTTGGGCCGGGACAGCACGTCCGATGAGCAGTTCTTC
>.|TRBJ2-1|TRBD2|TRBV27
CASSEGLADYNEQFF
TGTGCCAGCAGCGAGGGCCTAGCGGACTACAATGAGCAGTTCTTC
>.|TRBJ2-7|.|TRBV5-5
CASSFSGWEQYF
TGTGCCAGCAGCTTTTCGGGCTGGGAGCAGTACTTC
>.|TRBJ1-5|TRBD1|TRBV6-2/TRBV6-3
CASSYLVGQGGNQPQHF
TGTGCCAGCAGTTACCTCGTCGGACAGGGAGGTAATCAGCCCCAGCATTTT
>.|TRBJ2-1|TRBD2|TRBV10-2
CASSDSRGGFNEQFF
TGCGCCAGCAGTGACTCGCGGGGGGGGTTCAATGAGCAGTTCTTC
>.|TRBJ2-1|.|TRBV5-6
CASSLILTGAVEQFF
TGTGCCAGCAGCTTGATACTAACTGGGGCGGTTGAGCAGTTCTTC
>.|TRBJ2-3|.|TRBV3-1
CASSWAQGSTDTQYF
TGTGCCAGCAGCTGGGCGCAGGGGAGCACAGATACGCAGTATTTT
>.|TRBJ2-7|.|TRBV28
CASSYNWQTSYEQYF
TGTGCCAGCAGTTATAATTGGCAAACTTCCTACGAGCAGTACTTC
>.|TRBJ2-6|.|TRBV7-2
CASSLPQGVNVLTF
TGTGCCAGCAGCTTACCTCAGGGAGTCAACGTCCTGACTTTC
>.|TRBJ2-1|TRBD2|TRBV6-1
CAWEGWIEQFF
TGTGCTTGGGAGGGGTGGATTGAGCAGTTCTTC
>once|TRBJ2-3|.|TRBV29-1
CSVEGYREGGTDTQYF
TGCAGCGTTGAAGGCTACAGGGAAGGAGGGACAGATACGCAGTATTTT
>.|TRBJ2-7|TRBD1|TRBV12-3/TRBV12-4
CASSRGQGGSIGYEQYF
TGTGCCAGCAGTCGTGGACAGGGAGGTTCGATCGGCTACGAGCAGTACTTC
>.|TRBJ2-7|.|TRBV6-6
CATSLGEQYF
TGTGCTACATCGCTTGGGGAGCAGTACTTC